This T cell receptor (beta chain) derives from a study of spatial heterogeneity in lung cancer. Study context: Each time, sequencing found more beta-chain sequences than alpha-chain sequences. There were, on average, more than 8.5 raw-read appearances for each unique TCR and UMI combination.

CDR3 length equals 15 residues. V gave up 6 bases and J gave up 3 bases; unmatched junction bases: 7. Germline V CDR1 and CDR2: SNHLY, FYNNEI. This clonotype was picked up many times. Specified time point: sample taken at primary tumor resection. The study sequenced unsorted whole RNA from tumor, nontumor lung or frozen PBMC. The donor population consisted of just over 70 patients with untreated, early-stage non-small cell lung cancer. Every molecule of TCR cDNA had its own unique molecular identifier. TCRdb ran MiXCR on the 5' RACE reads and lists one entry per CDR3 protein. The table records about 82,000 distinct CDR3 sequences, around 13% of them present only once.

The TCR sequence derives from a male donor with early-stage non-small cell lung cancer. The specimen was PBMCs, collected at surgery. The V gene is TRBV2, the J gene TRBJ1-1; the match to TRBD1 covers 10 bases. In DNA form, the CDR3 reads TGTGCCAGCAGCGGGACAGGGGTAAGGGACACTGAAGCTTTCTTT. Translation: CASSGTGVRDTEAFF.